This T cell receptor beta chain was retrieved from a study of T-cell memory formation after mild COVID-19. TCRdb passed the 5' RACE reads through MiXCR, listing each CDR3 protein once. The table includes 85,000 to 130,000 distinct CDR3 sequences, approximately 10% detected once. The germline gives CDR1 MNHNY, CDR2 SVGAGI (reference sequence). The CDR3 sequence is 12 residues long. With 8 bases removed from V and 3 bases from J, the gap between germline ends came to 11 bases. This clonotype appeared a few times. This chain uses TRBV6-6 with TRBJ2-7; perhaps TRBD1 as D (6 bases). The TCR originated in a man between 18 and 29 years old who had mild COVID-19 (a few samples of this study predate the infection). Cell type and time point are not known. Material: PBMCs or a T cell subset sorted from them (not recorded which). CDR3 bases: TGTGCCAGCTCGGGACAAAGCTACGAGCAGTACTTC. It yields the protein CASSGQSYEQYF.